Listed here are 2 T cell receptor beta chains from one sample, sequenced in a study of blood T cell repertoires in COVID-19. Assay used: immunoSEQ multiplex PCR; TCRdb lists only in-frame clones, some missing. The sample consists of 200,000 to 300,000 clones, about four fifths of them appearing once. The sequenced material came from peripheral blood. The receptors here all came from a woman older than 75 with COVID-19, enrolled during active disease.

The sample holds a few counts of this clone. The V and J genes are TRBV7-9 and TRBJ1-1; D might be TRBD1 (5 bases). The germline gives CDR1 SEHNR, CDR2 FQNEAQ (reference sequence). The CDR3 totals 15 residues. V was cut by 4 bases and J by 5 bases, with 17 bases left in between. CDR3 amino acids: CASSSFRGRRTEAFF. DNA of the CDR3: TGTGCCAGCAGCTCCTTCCGGGGGAGGAGGACTGAAGCTTTCTTT. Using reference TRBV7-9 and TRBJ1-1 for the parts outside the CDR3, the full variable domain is DTGVSQNPRHKITKRGQNVTFRCDPISEHNRLYWYRQTLGQGPEFLTYFQNEAQLEKSRLLSDRFSAERPKGSFSTLEIQRTEQGDSAMYLCASSSFRGRRTEAFFGQGTRLTVV.

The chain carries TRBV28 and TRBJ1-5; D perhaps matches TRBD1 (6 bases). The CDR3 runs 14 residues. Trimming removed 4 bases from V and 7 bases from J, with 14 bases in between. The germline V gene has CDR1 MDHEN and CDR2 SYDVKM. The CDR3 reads CASSYPGDGQPQHF. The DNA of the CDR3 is TGTGCCAGCAGTTACCCAGGGGATGGGCAGCCCCAGCATTTT.